This is a list of T cell receptor beta chains from one sample in a study of blood T cell repertoires in COVID-19. Only in-frame clones appear in the TCRdb table, and some are missing; sequencing was by immunoSEQ multiplex PCR. The sample holds roughly 250,000 clones, roughly 87% seen once. The sequenced material came from PBMCs or T cells enriched from blood (not recorded which). The receptors derive from a woman aged 25-40 years with acute COVID-19. Each CDR3 is given with its conserved first and last residue. The D gene is left open where the match is weak. Expanded clones are given a class, and other clones once, few, many or no size at all.

.,.,TRBV7-2,TRBJ2-1,CASSLGKLHNEQFF,TGTGCCAGCAGCTTAGGTAAGCTCCACAATGAGCAGTTCTTC
.,TRBD2,TRBV2,TRBJ2-6,CASTPSRLAGGLSGANVLTF,TGTGCCAGCACACCCAGTAGGCTAGCGGGGGGACTCTCTGGGGCCAACGTCCTGACTTTC
.,TRBD1,TRBV2,TRBJ2-2,CATRGTGYTGELFF,TGTGCCACCCGGGGGACAGGGTACACCGGGGAGCTGTTTTTT
.,.,TRBV7-9,TRBJ1-5,CASTNGGGNQPQHF,TGTGCCAGCACCAACGGGGGAGGCAATCAGCCCCAGCATTTT
.,.,TRBV4-1,TRBJ1-5,CASSQDLGAYSNQPQHF,TGCGCCAGCAGCCAAGATCTAGGGGCCTATAGCAATCAGCCCCAGCATTTT
.,.,TRBV5-4,TRBJ1-3,CASSFQGPYSGNTIYF,TGTGCCAGCAGCTTTCAGGGGCCTTACTCTGGAAACACCATATATTTT
.,TRBD1,TRBV7-2,TRBJ1-1,CASSLRQGYEAFF,TGTGCCAGCAGCTTAAGACAGGGCTATGAAGCTTTCTTT
.,TRBD1,TRBV7-2,TRBJ1-5,CASSPTGWRQPQHF,TGTGCCAGCAGCCCGACAGGGTGGCGTCAGCCCCAGCATTTT
.,.,TRBV7-6,TRBJ2-1,CASSRGGGRGNNEQFF,TGTGCCAGCAGCCGCGGCGGCGGGCGAGGAAACAATGAGCAGTTCTTC
.,TRBD1,TRBV6-5,TRBJ1-6,CASRNPTGGRSPLHF,TGTGCCAGCAGAAACCCGACAGGGGGCAGGTCACCCCTCCACTTT
.,.,TRBV5-1,TRBJ2-2,CASSLGLLPTNTGELFF,TGCGCCAGCAGCTTGGGGCTCCTTCCGACAAACACCGGGGAGCTGTTTTTT
.,.,TRBV5-1,TRBJ2-7,CASSETGFYEQYF,TGCGCCAGCAGCGAGACAGGATTCTACGAGCAGTACTTC
.,.,TRBV5-1,TRBJ2-1,CASSHADREQFF,TGCGCCAGCAGCCACGCCGACAGGGAGCAGTTCTTC
few,TRBD1,TRBV7-8,TRBJ1-5,CASSPFDRDDQPQHF,TGTGCCAGCAGCCCCTTCGACAGGGATGATCAGCCCCAGCATTTT
few,.,TRBV28,TRBJ1-4,CASKRGNEKLFF,TGTGCCAGTAAGAGGGGGAATGAAAAACTGTTTTTT
.,TRBD1,TRBV9,TRBJ2-3,CASSPDRGPDTQYF,TGTGCCAGCAGCCCGGACAGGGGGCCAGATACGCAGTATTTT
.,.,TRBV3-1/TRBV3-2,TRBJ2-5,CASSQDTGQETQYF,TGTGCCAGCAGCCAAGACACAGGCCAAGAGACCCAGTACTTC